These 24 T cell receptor beta chains came from one sample sequenced in a study of blood T cell repertoires in COVID-19. TCRdb's table, derived via immunoSEQ multiplex PCR, lists solely in-frame clones and lacks some. This table holds roughly 100,000 clones, 65% to 80% found once. Specimen: peripheral blood. These receptors were taken from a woman aged 70 to 79 with acute or convalescent COVID-19.

The CDR3 protein is CASSPGTSNWGNTIYF. The CDR3 DNA reads as TGTGCCAGCAGCCCCGGGACATCCAACTGGGGAAACACCATATATTTT. The chain uses TRBV3-1 (or the pseudogene TRBV3-2) and TRBJ1-3; the D gene is possibly TRBD1 (6 bases). The V end was cut by 4 bases, the J end by 4 bases, with 17 bases between. Germline V CDR1 and CDR2: LGHDT, YNNKEL (reference sequence). This CDR3 has 16 amino acids.

V usage is TRBV7-9 and J usage is TRBJ1-2; 8 positions agree with TRBD1. This CDR3 region has 15 residues. Germline CDR1 is SEHNR and CDR2 is FQNEAQ (reference sequence). Trimming took 1 base from V and 7 from J; bases not matched to a gene: 8. CDR3 protein: CASSLDRDRRSGYTF. The CDR3 bases are TGTGCCAGCAGCTTAGATAGGGACAGGAGAAGTGGCTACACCTTC.

CDR3 protein: CASGGGFSYEQYF. As DNA, the CDR3 is TGTGCCAGTGGGGGGGGGTTCTCCTACGAGCAGTACTTC. The rearrangement links TRBV2 to TRBJ2-7; 7 bases map to TRBD2. The CDR3 is made up of 13 amino acids. V shed 9 bases and J 0 bases; nucleotides not matched to a gene: 5. Germline V CDR1 and CDR2: SNHLY, FYNNEI.

This clone is termed medium-sized. The rearrangement joins TRBV28 to TRBJ1-5, with a tentative D call TRBD1 (5 bases). V lost 3 bases and J 1 base, leaving 16 bases between the germline ends. This CDR3 region has 17 residues. From germline, CDR1 is MDHEN and CDR2 SYDVKM. The CDR3 sequence is CASSFPARVRSNQPQHF. The CDR3 DNA sequence: TGTGCCAGCAGTTTCCCCGCCAGGGTGAGAAGCAATCAGCCCCAGCATTTT.

The chain uses TRBV28 and TRBJ2-7, with 7 nucleotides matching TRBD1. Per germline, CDR1 MDHEN and CDR2 SYDVKM. The CDR3 contains 15 residues. V shed 5 bases, J shed 2 bases, and the junction held 9 bases outside the gene matches. Here the CDR3 DNA reads TGTGCCAGCAGTCGGGCAAGGGGACAGACCTACGAGCAGTACTTC. It specifies CASSRARGQTYEQYF.

CDR3 nucleotides: TGTGCCTGGGGTACTCCAGGGCCCACTGAAGCTTTCTTT. Amino acid sequence: CAWGTPGPTEAFF. The chain carries TRBV30 and TRBJ1-1, with D possibly being TRBD1 (5 bases). The CDR3 has 13 residues. Germline V lookup: CDR1 GTSNPN, CDR2 SVGIG (reference sequence). The ends were cut back, 5 bases at V and 4 bases at J, with 14 bases in the middle.

The chain employs TRBV14 and TRBJ1-6; the match to TRBD1 covers 7 bases. Germline loops: CDR1 SGHDN, CDR2 FVKESK. The CDR3 has 15 residues. With 0 bases clipped from V and 11 bases from J, the junction kept 7 bases outside the gene matches. The CDR3 reads CASSQDRQGLAPLHF. CDR3 coding DNA: TGTGCCAGCAGCCAAGATCGACAGGGCTTGGCACCCCTCCACTTT.

The J gene is TRBJ2-5, the V gene TRBV7-2; no firm D call. V shed 4 bases and J shed 4 bases, with 4 bases lying between them. The germline V gene encodes CDR1 SGHTA and CDR2 FQGNSA. This CDR3 has 11 amino acids. The CDR3 is CASSYSETQYF. Here the CDR3 DNA reads TGTGCCAGCAGCTACTCAGAGACCCAGTACTTC.

V usage is TRBV7-2 and J usage is TRBJ1-1; D uncertain. The CDR3 has 12 residues. With 5 bases removed from V and 9 bases from J, the gap between germline ends came to 13 bases. CDR1 SGHTA and CDR2 FQGNSA come from the germline V gene. CDR3 bases: TGTGCCAGCAGCCTAGATACGGGGAAAGCTTTCTTT. As protein: CASSLDTGKAFF.

This rearrangement joins TRBV5-4 to TRBJ1-2, with TRBD1 as a possible D gene (5 bases). V dropped 2 bases and J dropped 4 bases, with 9 bases sitting between them. The germline V gene has CDR1 SGHNT and CDR2 YYREEE (reference sequence). This CDR3 is 13 amino acids long. CDR3 in amino acids: CASSLPGPYGYTF. As DNA, the CDR3 is TGTGCCAGCAGCTTACCAGGGCCCTATGGCTACACCTTC.

The chain links TRBV13 to TRBJ2-1; D perhaps matches TRBD1 (5 bases). This CDR3 is built from 16 residues. Between the trimmed V and J ends, which lost 2 bases and 7 bases, there was a span of 18 bases. Germline V gene lookup returns CDR1 PRHDT and CDR2 FYEKMQ (reference sequence). CDR3: CASSLRGGQVGNEQFF. Here the CDR3 DNA reads TGTGCCAGCAGCTTACGTGGCGGACAAGTTGGAAATGAGCAGTTCTTC.

The V call is TRBV20-1, the J call TRBJ2-7; a possible D gene is TRBD1 (6 bases). Trimming left V 3 bases short and J 2 bases short, with 17 bases between. The germline CDR1 and CDR2 sequences are DFQATT and SNEGSKA (reference sequence). The CDR3 totals 15 residues. The CDR3 nucleotides are TGCAGTGCTAGTCCCGATAACAGGGATCCCTACGAGCAGTACTTC. It translates to CSASPDNRDPYEQYF.

The chain couples TRBV4-2 to TRBJ2-3, with 8 bases that match TRBD2. This CDR3 region has 17 residues. Trimming took 0 bases from V and 5 from J; bases not matched to a gene: 10. Germline values: CDR1 LGHNA, CDR2 YNFKEQ. The CDR3 bases are TGTGCCAGCAGCCAAGAAGGCGGGACTAGTTTCCGAGATACGCAGTATTTT. Its translation: CASSQEGGTSFRDTQYF.

The chain couples TRBV10-3 to TRBJ1-4, with unresolved D. V dropped 10 bases and J dropped 7 bases, with 22 bases sitting between them. This CDR3 has 15 amino acids. From germline, CDR1 is ENHRY and CDR2 SYGVKD. CDR3 coding DNA: TGTGCCACTAAGAGTGCGGGAACTGGTGGTGAAAAACTGTTTTTT. This translates into CATKSAGTGGEKLFF.

This sequence joins TRBV19 and TRBJ1-5, with D tentatively TRBD1 (5 bases). In germline, CDR1 is LNHDA, CDR2 SQIVND (reference sequence). V was pared by 4 bases and J by 5 bases, with 15 bases between. The CDR3 runs 15 residues. The CDR3 sequence: CASSSQGPEYQPQHF. The DNA of the CDR3 is TGTGCCAGTAGTAGTCAGGGCCCTGAGTATCAGCCCCAGCATTTT.

This chain links TRBV7-9 with TRBJ1-6, with D possibly TRBD1 on 6 matching bases. Germline V gene data show CDR1 as SEHNR and CDR2 as FQNEAQ (reference sequence). The CDR3 has 17 amino acids. V lost 5 bases and J lost 10, with 24 bases in between. The CDR3 spells CASSKPSSGTSLSPLHF. CDR3 sequence (DNA): TGTGCCAGCAGCAAGCCCTCATCCGGGACAAGTTTATCACCCCTCCACTTT. The full variable domain, in which reference TRBV7-9 and TRBJ1-6 provide the parts outside the CDR3, is DTGVSQNPRHKITKRGQNVTFRCDPISEHNRLYWYRQTLGQGPEFLTYFQNEAQLEKSRLLSDRFSAERPKGSFSTLEIQRTEQGDSAMYLCASSKPSSGTSLSPLHFGNGTRLTVT.

The chain employs TRBV5-6 and TRBJ2-5, with a possible D match to TRBD1 (6 bases). This CDR3 is 14 amino acids long. Germline values: CDR1 SGHDT, CDR2 YYEEEE. V was pared by 4 bases and J by 2 bases, with 12 bases between. The CDR3 coding sequence is TGTGCCAGCAGCCCGCGGACAGAACAAGAGACCCAGTACTTC. This codes for CASSPRTEQETQYF.

A few counts support this clone. The V and J genes are TRBV19 and TRBJ1-1; 7 bases are shared with TRBD1. Germline CDR1 LNHDA, CDR2 SQIVND (reference sequence). CDR3 length equals 14 residues. V lost 4 bases, J lost 1 base, and 3 bases stayed unmatched. The CDR3 loop reads CASSTRTGNTEAFF. CDR3 bases: TGTGCCAGTAGTACCCGGACAGGGAACACTGAAGCTTTCTTT.

The chain carries TRBV30 and TRBJ2-6; D perhaps matches TRBD1 (6 bases). The CDR3 loop spans 19 amino acids. Germline V gene sequence: CDR1 GTSNPN, CDR2 SVGIG (reference sequence). Trimming took 0 bases from V and 4 from J, leaving 22 bases between them. The chain's CDR3 is CAWSVRGGARLLGANVLTF. The CDR3 DNA is TGTGCCTGGAGTGTACGAGGGGGAGCAAGGTTGTTGGGGGCCAACGTCCTGACTTTC.

The genes are TRBV12-3 or TRBV12-4 and TRBJ2-5, with a tentative D call TRBD1 (5 bases). The V and J ends lost 3 bases and 4 bases respectively, with 9 bases between them. The CDR3 is made up of 13 amino acids. The CDR3 loop is CASSFRGGETQYF. The CDR3 region has the DNA TGTGCCAGCAGTTTTAGGGGCGGAGAGACCCAGTACTTC.

V and J are TRBV6-5 and TRBJ2-2; 7 bases align to TRBD1. Trimming cost V 5 bases and J 0 bases; bases outside gene matches: 3. The CDR3 has 15 residues. Germline CDR1 is MNHEY and CDR2 is SVGAGI. CDR3 bases: TGTGCCAGCAGTCCCGGGACAGCGAACACCGGGGAGCTGTTTTTT. This sequence encodes CASSPGTANTGELFF.

The chain is built from TRBV5-1 and TRBJ2-7; possibly TRBD2 for D (5 bases). Per the germline V gene, CDR1 is SGHRS and CDR2 is YFSETQ. The CDR3 is made up of 13 amino acids. The germline V and J ends were trimmed by 0 bases and 5 bases, with 9 bases remaining between them. As DNA, the CDR3 is TGCGCCAGCAGCTTGGCGGGATCCCACGAGCAGTACTTC. This encodes CASSLAGSHEQYF.

The chain couples TRBV29-1 to TRBJ2-7, with D perhaps matching TRBD2 (5 bases). V was clipped by 6 bases and J by 4 bases, with 10 bases between them. This CDR3 region has 11 residues. In germline, CDR1 is SQVTM, CDR2 ANQGSEA. CDR3 DNA sequence: TGCAGCGTAGAGGGAGCATACGAGCAGTACTTC. It specifies CSVEGAYEQYF.

Worth noting for this clone: Distinct nucleotide sequences in the sample also encode this CDR3. The V and J genes are TRBV5-1 and TRBJ1-1, with 7 bases lining up with TRBD1. CDR1 and CDR2 from the germline V gene are SGHRS and YFSETQ. The CDR3 contains 14 residues. V shed 0 bases and J 3 bases; nucleotides not matched to a gene: 2. The CDR3 nucleotides are TGCGCCAGCAGCTTGGGACAGGGATACACTGAAGCTTTCTTT. Its protein is CASSLGQGYTEAFF. Complete variable domain (other parts from reference TRBV5-1 and TRBJ1-1): KAGVTQTPRYLIKTRGQQVTLSCSPISGHRSVSWYQQTPGQGLQFLFEYFSETQRNKGNFPGRFSGRQFSNSRSEMNVSTLELGDSALYLCASSLGQGYTEAFFGQGTRLTVV.